The present T cell receptor (beta chain) was sequenced within a study of cytomegalovirus exposure and HLA in healthy donors. Germline CDR1 reads LNHDA; CDR2 reads SQIVND (reference sequence). The trim removed 6 bases at V and 0 bases at J, leaving 4 bases unmatched. The CDR3 totals 14 residues. 60 Vbeta and 13 Jbeta primers were used in PCR. TCRdb's copy holds only in-frame clones and misses some; the assay was immunoSEQ multiplex PCR. Seen in this sample are roughly 200,000 clones; the ten most common clones hold approximately 6.5%. Notes on this clone: Its target is unknown.

Whole-study findings and limits: Later work found that TCR association rates differed between HLA loci; DRB1 had the most and HLA-C the fewest. The authors listed approximately 150 TCR beta chains as cytomegalovirus-associated. No immune exposure information besides CMV serostatus was available. Donors were assumed by presence/absence analyses to have roughly uniform sequencing depth.

The TCR originated in a man aged 25 to 40 in good health and CMV-seronegative. V gene TRBV19 combines with J gene TRBJ1-1; 7 nucleotides align to TRBD1. Sequenced: PBMCs. CDR3 amino acids: CASRRQGLNTEAFF. DNA of the CDR3: TGTGCCAGTAGGAGACAGGGTCTGAACACTGAAGCTTTCTTT.